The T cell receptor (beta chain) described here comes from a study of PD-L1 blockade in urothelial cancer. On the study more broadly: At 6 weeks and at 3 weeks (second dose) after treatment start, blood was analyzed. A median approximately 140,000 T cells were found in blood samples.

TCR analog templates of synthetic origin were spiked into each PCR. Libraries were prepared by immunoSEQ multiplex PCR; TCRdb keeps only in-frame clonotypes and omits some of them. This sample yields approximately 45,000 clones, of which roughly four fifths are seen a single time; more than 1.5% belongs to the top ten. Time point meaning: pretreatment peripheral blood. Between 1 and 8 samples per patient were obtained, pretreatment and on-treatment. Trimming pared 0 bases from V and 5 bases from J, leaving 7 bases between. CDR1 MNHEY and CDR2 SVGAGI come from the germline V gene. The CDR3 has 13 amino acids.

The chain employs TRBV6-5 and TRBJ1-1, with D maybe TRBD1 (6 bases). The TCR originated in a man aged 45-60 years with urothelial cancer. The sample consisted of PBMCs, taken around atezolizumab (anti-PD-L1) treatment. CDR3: CASSYSRGTEAFF. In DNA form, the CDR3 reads TGTGCCAGCAGTTACTCCAGGGGAACTGAAGCTTTCTTT.